Listed below are T cell receptor beta chains from one sample, sequenced in a study of blood T cell repertoires in COVID-19. Sequencing was performed with immunoSEQ multiplex PCR; in TCRdb, only in-frame clones are kept and a portion is missing. The data show some 200,000 clones, 84% seen once. Material for sequencing was peripheral blood. The receptor source for this set is a woman in her fifties or sixties with active or convalescent COVID-19. The CDR3 runs from the conserved cysteine through the conserved F or W. Each record gives: CDR3 protein, CDR3 DNA, D gene, J gene, clone size, V gene. D genes are given only for firm matches. Clone size, where shown, is once, few, many, or a class for clones that have expanded.

CASGEGSGANVLTF TGTGCCAGCGGGGAGGGATCTGGGGCCAACGTCCTGACTTTC TRBD2 TRBJ2-6 NA TRBV6-5
CASSGQGSRGYTF TGTGCCAGCAGTGGACAGGGGTCGCGCGGCTACACCTTC TRBD1 TRBJ1-2 NA TRBV12-3/TRBV12-4
CASSEQGINQPQHF TGTGCCAGCAGCGAACAGGGTATCAATCAGCCCCAGCATTTT NA TRBJ1-5 NA TRBV5-4
CATSPDSFDGYTF TGTGCCACCAGCCCGGACAGCTTTGATGGCTACACCTTC NA TRBJ1-2 NA TRBV24-1
CASSSPGGVGELFF TGTGCCAGCAGCTCCCCGGGGGGGGTAGGGGAGCTGTTTTTT TRBD2 TRBJ2-2 NA TRBV6-5
CASSWGHGGGLTEAFF TGCGCCAGCAGCTGGGGGCATGGCGGGGGGCTCACTGAAGCTTTCTTT NA TRBJ1-1 NA TRBV5-1
CASGGQGAEAFF TGCGCCAGCGGCGGACAGGGTGCTGAAGCTTTCTTT TRBD1 TRBJ1-1 NA TRBV4-1
CASTPGEQYF TGTGCCAGCACTCCGGGCGAGCAGTACTTC NA TRBJ2-7 NA TRBV21-1
CASSVGTSGGNEQFF TGCGCCAGCAGTGTTGGGACTAGCGGGGGCAATGAGCAGTTCTTC TRBD2 TRBJ2-1 once TRBV10-1
CAWGRGGFGYEQYF TGTGCCTGGGGACGTGGGGGGTTCGGGTACGAGCAGTACTTC NA TRBJ2-7 NA TRBV30
CASSDRTGIETQYF TGTGCCAGTAGTGACCGGACAGGCATTGAGACCCAGTACTTC TRBD1 TRBJ2-5 NA TRBV19
CATGGPVGYTF TGTGCCACCGGAGGACCTGTTGGCTACACCTTC NA TRBJ1-2 NA TRBV28
CASSELRNSPLHF TGTGCCAGCAGTGAGCTAAGAAATTCACCCCTCCACTTT NA TRBJ1-6 NA TRBV27
CASSGQGYTEAFF TGTGCCAGCAGCGGACAGGGTTACACTGAAGCTTTCTTT TRBD1 TRBJ1-1 NA TRBV5-6
CASSSTGTVETQYF TGTGCCAGCAGTTCGACCGGGACAGTGGAGACCCAGTACTTC TRBD1 TRBJ2-5 NA TRBV28
CAWSSYSGIRSDTQYF TGTGCCTGGAGTTCTTACAGCGGGATCCGGTCAGATACGCAGTATTTT TRBD2 TRBJ2-3 NA TRBV30
CASTGQVYNEKLFF TGTGCCAGCACAGGACAGGTTTATAATGAAAAACTGTTTTTT TRBD1 TRBJ1-4 NA TRBV7-8
CAWSPPILAQETQYF TGTGCCTGGAGTCCCCCCATACTAGCTCAAGAGACCCAGTACTTC NA TRBJ2-5 NA TRBV30
CASSLVGAGSGNTIYF TGCGCCAGCAGCTTGGTGGGCGCAGGCTCTGGAAACACCATATATTTT NA TRBJ1-3 few TRBV5-1
CASSWISGISGNTIYF TGTGCCAGCAGCTGGATTTCAGGGATCTCTGGAAACACCATATATTTT NA TRBJ1-3 NA TRBV5-6
CASSEKGTGRAEQYF TGTGCCAGCAGTGAAAAGGGGACAGGGCGGGCCGAGCAGTACTTC TRBD1 TRBJ2-7 few TRBV6-1
CASSSQHFPGGNTIYF TGTGCCAGCAGCTCCCAGCACTTTCCCGGGGGAAACACCATATATTTT NA TRBJ1-3 NA TRBV28
CATYRPGRDYGYTF TGTGCCACCTATCGTCCAGGGAGGGACTATGGCTACACCTTC NA TRBJ1-2 NA TRBV28
CASSLAQGGEEKLFF TGTGCCAGCAGCTTAGCACAGGGCGGTGAGGAAAAACTGTTTTTT NA TRBJ1-4 NA TRBV7-9
CASSPSALFGGGANVTEAFF TGTGCCAGCTCACCATCGGCACTCTTTGGGGGAGGGGCGAATGTTACTGAAGCTTTCTTT NA TRBJ1-1 NA TRBV18
CASSLELREGSPLHF TGTGCCAGCAGCTTGGAACTCAGGGAAGGGTCACCCCTCCACTTT NA TRBJ1-6 NA TRBV5-4
CASSQEGPGANYGYTF TGCGCCAGCAGCCAAGAAGGGCCAGGGGCTAACTATGGCTACACCTTC NA TRBJ1-2 once TRBV4-1
CASARGDQETQYF TGCGCCAGCGCCAGGGGGGACCAAGAGACCCAGTACTTC NA TRBJ2-5 NA TRBV5-1
CASSPSGSSYNEQFF TGTGCCAGCAGCCCTAGCGGAAGCTCCTACAATGAGCAGTTCTTC TRBD2 TRBJ2-1 NA TRBV5-4
CASSPGHQNTEAFF TGTGCCAGCAGCCCGGGACACCAGAACACTGAAGCTTTCTTT NA TRBJ1-1 NA TRBV3-1/TRBV3-2
CASSQDYGSTNEKLFF TGTGCCAGCAGCCAAGACTACGGGTCAACTAATGAAAAACTGTTTTTT NA TRBJ1-4 once TRBV3-1/TRBV3-2
CASSQAAGTGTEAFF TGTGCCAGCAGCCAAGCAGCGGGGACGGGAACTGAAGCTTTCTTT NA TRBJ1-1 NA TRBV4-2
CASGRTGGQPQHF TGTGCTAGTGGACGGACAGGGGGTCAGCCCCAGCATTTT TRBD1 TRBJ1-5 NA TRBV12-5
CASSEARTARYGYTF TGTGCCAGCAGTGAAGCGAGGACAGCACGATATGGCTACACCTTC NA TRBJ1-2 NA TRBV6-1
CASRGHLQANEQFF TGTGCCAGCAGGGGGCATCTCCAGGCCAATGAGCAGTTCTTC NA TRBJ2-1 NA TRBV25-1
CASRWGLNEQFF TGTGCCAGCAGGTGGGGCCTCAATGAGCAGTTCTTC NA TRBJ2-1 NA TRBV27
CASSFNRGEAFF TGCGCCAGCAGTTTTAACAGGGGAGAAGCTTTCTTT TRBD1 TRBJ1-1 NA TRBV5-1
CAWSTGGHTGELFF TGTGCCTGGAGTACGGGAGGGCACACCGGGGAGCTGTTTTTT TRBD2 TRBJ2-2 NA TRBV30
CASSGGLQNNEQFF TGTGCCAGCAGCGGGGGACTTCAGAACAATGAGCAGTTCTTC NA TRBJ2-1 NA TRBV9
CSVVGHPASNYGYTF TGCAGCGTTGTGGGACATCCGGCTTCTAACTATGGCTACACCTTC NA TRBJ1-2 NA TRBV29-1
CATSDLVDNEQFF TGTGCCACCAGTGATTTGGTAGACAATGAGCAGTTCTTC NA TRBJ2-1 NA TRBV24-1
CACNRGTQPQHF TGTGCCTGTAACAGGGGGACGCAGCCCCAGCATTTT TRBD1 TRBJ1-5 NA TRBV30
CASSLTGKTGNTIYF TGCGCCAGCAGCTTAACAGGAAAGACCGGAAACACCATATATTTT NA TRBJ1-3 NA TRBV5-1